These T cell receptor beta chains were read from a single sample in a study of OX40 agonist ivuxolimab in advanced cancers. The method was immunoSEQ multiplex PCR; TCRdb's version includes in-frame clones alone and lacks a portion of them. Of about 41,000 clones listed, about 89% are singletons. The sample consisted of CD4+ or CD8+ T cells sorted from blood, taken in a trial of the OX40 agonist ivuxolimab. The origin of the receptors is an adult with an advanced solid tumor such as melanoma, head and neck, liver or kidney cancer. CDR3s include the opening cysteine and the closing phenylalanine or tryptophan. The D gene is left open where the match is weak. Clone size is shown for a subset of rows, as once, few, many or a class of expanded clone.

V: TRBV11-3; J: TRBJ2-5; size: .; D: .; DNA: TGTGCCAGCAGCTTAGAATCGTACCAAGAGACCCAGTACTTC; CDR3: CASSLESYQETQYF
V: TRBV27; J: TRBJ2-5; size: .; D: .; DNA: TGTGCCAGCAGCCGACGGCGGGGAGAGACCCAGTACTTC; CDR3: CASSRRRGETQYF
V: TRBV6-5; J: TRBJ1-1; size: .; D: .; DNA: TGTGCCAGCAGTTACTGGGGTACGGACACTGAAGCTTTCTTT; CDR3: CASSYWGTDTEAFF
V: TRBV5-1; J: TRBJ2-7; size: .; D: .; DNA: TGCGCCAGCAGCTTGCAGGGCTCGGTTACCAACGAGCAGTACTTC; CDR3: CASSLQGSVTNEQYF
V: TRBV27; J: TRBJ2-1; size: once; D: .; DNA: TGTGCCAGCATCGACCCAGACTCCTACAATGAGCAGTTCTTC; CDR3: CASIDPDSYNEQFF
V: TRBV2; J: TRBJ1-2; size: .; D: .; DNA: TGTGCCAGCAGCGGGGGGCAGGGAGTCGAAAACTATGGCTACACCTTC; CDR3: CASSGGQGVENYGYTF
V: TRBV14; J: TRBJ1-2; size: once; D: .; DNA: TGTGCCAGCAGCTCCACCTGGGGAGGGCGCAGCATTAACTATGGCTACACCTTC; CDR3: CASSSTWGGRSINYGYTF
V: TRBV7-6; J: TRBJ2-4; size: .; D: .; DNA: TGTGCCAGCAGAGGATCCGGGACAAGGGGCCTAGCCAAAAACATTCAGTACTTC; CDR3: CASRGSGTRGLAKNIQYF
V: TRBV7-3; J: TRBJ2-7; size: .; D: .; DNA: TGTGCCAGCAGCTTTCGAGAAGCCAGGGGAGAAGACGAGCAGTACTTC; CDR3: CASSFREARGEDEQYF
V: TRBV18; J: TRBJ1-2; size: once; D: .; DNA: TGTGCCAGCTCACCTCAGGACAGTGGACCTGGCTACACCTTC; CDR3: CASSPQDSGPGYTF
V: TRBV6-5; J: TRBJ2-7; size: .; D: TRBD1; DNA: TGTGCCAGCAGTTACGCCGGGACAGGGGTCGAGCAGTACTTC; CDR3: CASSYAGTGVEQYF
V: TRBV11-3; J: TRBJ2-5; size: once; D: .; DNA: TGTGCCAGCAGCTTAGCTTCCGGGAGTAGTGGGACCCAGTACTTC; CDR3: CASSLASGSSGTQYF
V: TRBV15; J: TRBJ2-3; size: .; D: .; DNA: TGTGCCACCAGCAGAGAAAGCCCTCCGCAGTATTTT; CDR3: CATSRESPPQYF
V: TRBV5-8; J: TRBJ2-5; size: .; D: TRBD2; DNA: TGTGCCAGCCGACTAGCGGGAGTACAGACCCAGTACTTC; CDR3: CASRLAGVQTQYF
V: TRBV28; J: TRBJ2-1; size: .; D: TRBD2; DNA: TGTGCCAGCAGTCTAAGGACTAGCGGGTACTACAATGAGCAGTTCTTC; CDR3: CASSLRTSGYYNEQFF
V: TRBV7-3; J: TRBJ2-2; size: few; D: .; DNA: TGTGCCAGCAGCTCAAGGGGGTATACCGGGGAGCTGTTTTTT; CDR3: CASSSRGYTGELFF
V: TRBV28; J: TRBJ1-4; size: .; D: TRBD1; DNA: TGTGCCAGCAGTTCGCACAGGGGGCGATTTGAAAAACTGTTTTTT; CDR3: CASSSHRGRFEKLFF
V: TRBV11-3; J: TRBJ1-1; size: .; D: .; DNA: TGTGCCAGCAGCCCGGGGGGGGCGAACACTGAAGCTTTCTTT; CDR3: CASSPGGANTEAFF
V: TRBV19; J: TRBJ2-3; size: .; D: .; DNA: TGTGCCAGTAGTAGCGGGATGGGGGATACGCAGTATTTT; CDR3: CASSSGMGDTQYF
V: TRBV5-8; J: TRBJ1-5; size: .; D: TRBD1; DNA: TGTGCCAGCAGCTTCTCGGGACAGGGTCAGCCCCAGCATTTT; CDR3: CASSFSGQGQPQHF
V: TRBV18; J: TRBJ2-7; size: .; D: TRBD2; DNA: TGTGCCAGCTCACCAAATGCGGGAGGCCCCCAGGAGCAGTACTTC; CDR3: CASSPNAGGPQEQYF
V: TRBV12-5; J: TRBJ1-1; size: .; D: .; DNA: TGTGCTAGTGGTTTAAATTGGGGGCGGGGAACTGAAGCTTTCTTT; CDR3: CASGLNWGRGTEAFF
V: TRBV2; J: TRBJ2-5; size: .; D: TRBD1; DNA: TGTGCCAGCAGTGTTTCGGACAGGGTGTACCAAGAGACCCAGTACTTC; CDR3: CASSVSDRVYQETQYF
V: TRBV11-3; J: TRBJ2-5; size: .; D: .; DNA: TGTGCCAGCAGCTCGAATTGGGAGACCCAGTACTTC; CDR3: CASSSNWETQYF
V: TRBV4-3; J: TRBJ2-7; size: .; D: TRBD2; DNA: TGCGCCAGCAGCCAAGAGGGGACTAGCGTCTCCTACGAGCAGTACTTC; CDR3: CASSQEGTSVSYEQYF
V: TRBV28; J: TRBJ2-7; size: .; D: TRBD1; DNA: TGTGCCAGCAGTTGGGACAGGGGCGACGAGCAGTACTTC; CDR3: CASSWDRGDEQYF
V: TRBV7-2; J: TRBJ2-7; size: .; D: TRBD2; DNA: TGTGCCAGCAGCGGGTTGGGGGAGGGCCTGTACGAGCAGTACTTC; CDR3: CASSGLGEGLYEQYF
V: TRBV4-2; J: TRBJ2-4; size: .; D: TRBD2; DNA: TGTGCCAGCAGCCAACCCGGGGGGGGAGTTCGGAGTGACATTCAGTACTTC; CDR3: CASSQPGGGVRSDIQYF
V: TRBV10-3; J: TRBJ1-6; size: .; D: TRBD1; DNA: TGTGCCACGTCGACAGGGGATAATTCACCCCTCCACTTT; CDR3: CATSTGDNSPLHF
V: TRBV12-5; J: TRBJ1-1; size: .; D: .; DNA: TGTGCTAGTGGTTTGGGCCGACAGATTTGGGCTTTCTTT; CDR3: CASGLGRQIWAFF
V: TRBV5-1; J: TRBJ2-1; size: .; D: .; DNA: TGCGCCAGCAGCTTGGGCCAGGGGGGATACAATGAGCAGTTCTTC; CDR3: CASSLGQGGYNEQFF
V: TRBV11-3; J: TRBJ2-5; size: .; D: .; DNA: TGTGCCAGCAGTGGATGGGGGGAGACCCAGTACTTC; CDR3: CASSGWGETQYF
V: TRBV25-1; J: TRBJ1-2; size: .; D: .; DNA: TGTGCCAGCAGGGGACCAGGGGGCTACACCTTC; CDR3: CASRGPGGYTF
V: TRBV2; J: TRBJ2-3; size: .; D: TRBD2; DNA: TGTGCCAGCAGTATGCTAGCGGGAGTGTATTTT; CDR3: CASSMLAGVYF
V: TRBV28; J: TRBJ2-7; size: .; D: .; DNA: TGTGCCAGCAGTTTAGGTGGGGACCTCTCCTACGAGCAGTACTTC; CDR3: CASSLGGDLSYEQYF
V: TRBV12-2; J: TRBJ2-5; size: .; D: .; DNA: TGTGCAAGCCGGGGGTATAGCGGAACCCAAGAGACCCAGTACTTC; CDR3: CASRGYSGTQETQYF
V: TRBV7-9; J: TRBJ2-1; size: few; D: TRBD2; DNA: TGTGCCAGCAGCTTAGGGACTAGCGGGAGGTTTGAGCAGTTCTTC; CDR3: CASSLGTSGRFEQFF
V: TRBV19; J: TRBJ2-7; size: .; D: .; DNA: TGTGCCAGTAGTATAGATCTAGGTCGGAGATTTTACGAGCAGTACTTC; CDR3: CASSIDLGRRFYEQYF
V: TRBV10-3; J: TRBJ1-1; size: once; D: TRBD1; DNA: TGTGCCATCAGCTTGGGACAGGGGGCGAATATTGAAGCTTTCTTT; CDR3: CAISLGQGANIEAFF
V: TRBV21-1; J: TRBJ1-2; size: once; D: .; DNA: TGTGCCAGCAGCAAGGTTCGAAGCTATGGCTACACCTTC; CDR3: CASSKVRSYGYTF
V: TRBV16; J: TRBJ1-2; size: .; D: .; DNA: TGTGCCAGCAGCCAATATTCCCAAATTTATGGCTACACCTTC; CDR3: CASSQYSQIYGYTF
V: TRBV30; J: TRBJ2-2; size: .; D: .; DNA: TGTGCCTGTATACCGGGTTCCGGGGAGCTGTTTTTT; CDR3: CACIPGSGELFF
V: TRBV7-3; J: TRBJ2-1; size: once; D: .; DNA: TGTGCCAGCAGCTTGGGGGCGGGACTGGGGAATGAGCAGTTCTTC; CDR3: CASSLGAGLGNEQFF
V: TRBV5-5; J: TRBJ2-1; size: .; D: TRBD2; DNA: TGTGCCAGCAGCTTGCGGGGGGAGGGCCTGTACAATGAGCAGTTCTTC; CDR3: CASSLRGEGLYNEQFF
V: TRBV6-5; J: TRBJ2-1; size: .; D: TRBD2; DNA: TGTGCCAGCAGCCCGGGACTAGCGTCCGTCAATGAGCAGTTCTTC; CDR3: CASSPGLASVNEQFF
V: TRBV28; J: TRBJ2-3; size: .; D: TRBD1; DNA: TGTGCCAGCTTTTCGACAGGGGGCGCGAATACGCAGTATTTT; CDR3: CASFSTGGANTQYF
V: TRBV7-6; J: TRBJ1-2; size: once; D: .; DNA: TGTGCCAGCAGCTTAGCAGCAGGGACCTATGGCTACACCTTC; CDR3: CASSLAAGTYGYTF
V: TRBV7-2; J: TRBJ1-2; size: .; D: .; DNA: TGTGCCAGCAGCCCGACGGCTAACTATGGCTACACCTTC; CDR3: CASSPTANYGYTF
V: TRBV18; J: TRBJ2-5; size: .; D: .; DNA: TGTGCCAGCTCATCCTACGGGGAAGAGACCCAGTACTTC; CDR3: CASSSYGEETQYF
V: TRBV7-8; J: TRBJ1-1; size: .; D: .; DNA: TGTGCCAGCAGCTTGGGTATCGGAGAAACGAACACTGAAGCTTTCTTT; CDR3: CASSLGIGETNTEAFF
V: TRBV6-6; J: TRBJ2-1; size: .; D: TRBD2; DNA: TGTGCCAGCAGGACTAGCAGTGAGCAGTTCTTC; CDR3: CASRTSSEQFF
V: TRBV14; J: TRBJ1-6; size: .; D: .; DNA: TGTGCCAGCAGCCCATACGCGGGAGGGCCACCCCTCCACTTT; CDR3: CASSPYAGGPPLHF
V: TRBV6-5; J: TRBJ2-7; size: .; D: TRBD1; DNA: TGTGCCAGCAGGCTGACAGGGGGTACCTACGAGCAGTACTTC; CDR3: CASRLTGGTYEQYF
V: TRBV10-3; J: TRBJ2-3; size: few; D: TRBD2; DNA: TGTGCCATTAAAGGACTAGCGGGATCCACAGATACGCAGTATTTT; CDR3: CAIKGLAGSTDTQYF
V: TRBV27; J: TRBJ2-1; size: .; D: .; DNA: TGTGCCAGCAGTTTCCGGGACGGTCCTAATGAGCAGTTCTTC; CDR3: CASSFRDGPNEQFF
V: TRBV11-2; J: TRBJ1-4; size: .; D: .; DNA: TGTGCCAGCAGCTTGACTAATGAAAAACTGTTTTTT; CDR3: CASSLTNEKLFF